Following are 10 T cell receptor beta chains from one sample sequenced in a study of beta chain features in type 1 diabetes. The investigators reverse transcribed all of the isolated RNA, so they sequenced expressed TCRB transcripts. TCRdb's table, derived via immunoSEQ multiplex PCR, lists solely in-frame clones and lacks some. The sample has about 210,000 clones; approximately 11% are singletons. What was sequenced was central memory CD4+ T cells from blood. The receptors derive from a man aged 18 to 30 in good health.

The CDR3 DNA reads as TGTGCCAGTCGGTCACTAGCGGAAGATACGCAGTATTTT. Protein: CASRSLAEDTQYF. The V call is TRBV19, the J call TRBJ2-3; 8 nucleotides line up with TRBD2. With V trimmed by 8 bases and J by 5 bases, 6 bases remained unmatched. CDR3 length: 13 residues. Germline CDR1 reads LNHDA; CDR2 reads SQIVND (reference sequence).

The chain uses TRBV11-3 and TRBJ2-1; D might be TRBD2 (5 bases). From germline, CDR1 is SGHNT and CDR2 YENEEA. The CDR3 contains 12 residues. V was pared by 5 bases and J by 7 bases, with 9 bases between. CDR3 DNA: TGTGCCAGCAGCCCAACTAGTAATGAGCAGTTCTTC. Encoded protein: CASSPTSNEQFF.

Only a few counts were recorded for this clone. The J gene is TRBJ1-2, the V gene TRBV30; the match to TRBD1 covers 8 bases. The CDR3 sequence is 16 residues long. V trimming: 2 bases; J trimming: 6 bases; junction bases outside the gene matches: 14. Germline V gene lookup returns CDR1 GTSNPN and CDR2 SVGIG (reference sequence). The CDR3 region has the DNA TGTGCCTGGAGTAGCGACGGGACAGGTCAGGGAAATGGCTACACCTTC. Residues: CAWSSDGTGQGNGYTF.

In its sample, this clone was seen a few times. The chain combines TRBV7-2 with TRBJ2-1, with TRBD2 matching over 10 bases. Unmatched junction bases numbered 3, after V lost 4 bases and J lost 6 bases. Per the germline V gene, CDR1 is SGHTA and CDR2 is FQGNSA. CDR3 length: 14 amino acids. The CDR3 spells CASSSGTSVNEQFF. As DNA, the CDR3 is TGTGCCAGCAGCTCCGGGACTAGCGTCAATGAGCAGTTCTTC.

V and J are TRBV4-1 and TRBJ1-1; D not certain. The CDR3 totals 14 residues. The V gene lost 0 bases and the J gene lost 5 bases, with 10 bases spanning the gap. Germline lookup yields CDR1 MGHRA and CDR2 YSYEKL. Here the CDR3 DNA reads TGCGCCAGCAGCCAAGATGGGGTGTGGACTGAAGCTTTCTTT. Its translation is CASSQDGVWTEAFF.

This clone occurred a few times. The chain carries TRBV6-6 and TRBJ2-3, with 11 bases fitting TRBD1. This CDR3 has 15 residues. Germline CDR1 and CDR2: MNHNY and SVGAGI (reference sequence). The V segment lost 2 bases and the J segment 3 bases; nucleotides outside the gene matches: 1. The CDR3 DNA reads as TGTGCCAGCAGTTACGGGACAGGGGGAACAGATACGCAGTATTTT. Translation gives CASSYGTGGTDTQYF.

The genes are TRBV28 and TRBJ2-3; 8 nucleotides line up with TRBD1. The germline CDR1 and CDR2 sequences are MDHEN and SYDVKM. V lost 3 bases, J lost 10 bases, and 3 bases stayed unmatched. This CDR3 comprises 12 residues. The CDR3 loop is CASSFQGQAQYF. The DNA for the CDR3 is TGTGCCAGCAGTTTCCAGGGACAGGCGCAGTATTTT. The whole variable domain, filled in from reference TRBV28 and TRBJ2-3, reads DVKVTQSSRYLVKRTGEKVFLECVQDMDHENMFWYRQDPGLGLRLIYFSYDVKMKEKGDIPEGYSVSREKKERFSLILESASTNQTSMYLCASSFQGQAQYFGPGTRLTVL.

This clone has just a few counts. This chain links TRBV15 with TRBJ2-5, with a possible D match to TRBD2 (5 bases). The DNA matches TRBJ2-7 better at its end, which makes the J call doubtful. From germline, CDR1 is LNHNV and CDR2 YYDKDF (reference sequence). The CDR3 contains 15 residues. The CDR3 DNA is TGTGCCACCAGCAGAGATTACCGGGATGCCCACGAGCAGTACTTC. This sequence encodes CATSRDYRDAHEQYF.

In DNA form, the CDR3 reads TGTGCCAGCAGTCGAACAGGGGACGGTGGCTACACCTTC. This codes for CASSRTGDGGYTF. V and J are TRBV6-5 and TRBJ1-2; 7 nucleotides align to TRBD1. Trimming at V came to 5 bases and at J to 7 bases, leaving 7 bases not matched to a gene. The CDR3 is 13 residues long. The germline V gene has CDR1 MNHEY and CDR2 SVGAGI.

This clone has a handful of counts. The gene calls are TRBV10-3 and TRBJ1-4; D is ambiguous. CDR1 and CDR2 (germline): ENHRY, SYGVKD. The CDR3 extends over 12 amino acids. V was cut by 2 bases and J by 8 bases, with 6 bases left in between. CDR3 protein: CAISEDWEKLFF. DNA for the CDR3: TGTGCCATCAGTGAGGACTGGGAAAAACTGTTTTTT.